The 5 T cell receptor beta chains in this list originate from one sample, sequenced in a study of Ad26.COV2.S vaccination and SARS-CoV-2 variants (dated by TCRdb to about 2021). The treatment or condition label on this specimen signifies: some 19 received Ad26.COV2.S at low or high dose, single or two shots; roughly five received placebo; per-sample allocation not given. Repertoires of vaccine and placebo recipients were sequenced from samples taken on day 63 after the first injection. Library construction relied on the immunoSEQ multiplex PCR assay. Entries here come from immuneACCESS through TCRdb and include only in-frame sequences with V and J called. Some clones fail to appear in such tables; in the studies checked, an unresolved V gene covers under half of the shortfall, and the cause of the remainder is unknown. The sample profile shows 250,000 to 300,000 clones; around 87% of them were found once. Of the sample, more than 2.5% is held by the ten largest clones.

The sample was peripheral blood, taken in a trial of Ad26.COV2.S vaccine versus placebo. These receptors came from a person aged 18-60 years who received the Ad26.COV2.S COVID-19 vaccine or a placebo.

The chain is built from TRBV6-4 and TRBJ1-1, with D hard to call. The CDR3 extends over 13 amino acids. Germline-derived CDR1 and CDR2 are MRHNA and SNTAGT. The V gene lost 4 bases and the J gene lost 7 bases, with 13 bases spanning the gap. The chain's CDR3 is CASSVGVEGEAFF. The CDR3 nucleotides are TGTGCCAGCAGTGTTGGAGTCGAGGGTGAAGCTTTCTTT.

CDR3 amino acids: CASSPHGGTTGELFF. The CDR3 DNA reads as TGTGCCAGCAGCCCTCACGGGGGCACCACCGGGGAGCTGTTTTTT. The V call is TRBV14, the J call TRBJ2-2; D is tentatively TRBD1 or TRBD2 (6 bases each). Germline-derived CDR1 and CDR2 are SGHDN and FVKESK. The CDR3 runs 15 residues. Trimming pared 4 bases from V and 4 bases from J, leaving 13 bases between. The variable domain in full, completed from reference TRBV14 and TRBJ2-2, reads EAGVTQFPSHSVIEKGQTVTLRCDPISGHDNLYWYRRVMGKEIKFLLHFVKESKQDESGMPNNRFLAERTGGTYSTLKVQPAELEDSGVYFCASSPHGGTTGELFFGEGSRLTVL.

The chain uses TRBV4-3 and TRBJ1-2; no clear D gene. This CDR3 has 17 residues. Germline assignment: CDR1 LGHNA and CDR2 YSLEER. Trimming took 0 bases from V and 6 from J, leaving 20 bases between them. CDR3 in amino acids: CASSQDTMSGIHHGYTF. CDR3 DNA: TGCGCCAGCAGCCAAGATACTATGTCCGGCATCCACCATGGCTACACCTTC.

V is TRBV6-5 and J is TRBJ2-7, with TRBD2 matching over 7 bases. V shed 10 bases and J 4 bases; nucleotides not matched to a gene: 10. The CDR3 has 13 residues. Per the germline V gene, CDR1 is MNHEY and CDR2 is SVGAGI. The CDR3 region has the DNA TGTGCCACCTCACTCGACGGGGGGTACGAGCAGTACTTC. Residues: CATSLDGGYEQYF.

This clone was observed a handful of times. CDR3 residues: CASTERAGQGNSPLHF. CDR3 in DNA: TGTGCCAGCACCGAGAGAGCCGGACAGGGGAATTCACCCCTCCACTTT. The chain uses TRBV2 and TRBJ1-6, with 9 bases matching TRBD1. The CDR3 sequence is 16 residues long. Germline V CDR1 and CDR2: SNHLY, FYNNEI. Trimming removed 7 bases from V and 7 bases from J; junction bases left unmatched: 11.